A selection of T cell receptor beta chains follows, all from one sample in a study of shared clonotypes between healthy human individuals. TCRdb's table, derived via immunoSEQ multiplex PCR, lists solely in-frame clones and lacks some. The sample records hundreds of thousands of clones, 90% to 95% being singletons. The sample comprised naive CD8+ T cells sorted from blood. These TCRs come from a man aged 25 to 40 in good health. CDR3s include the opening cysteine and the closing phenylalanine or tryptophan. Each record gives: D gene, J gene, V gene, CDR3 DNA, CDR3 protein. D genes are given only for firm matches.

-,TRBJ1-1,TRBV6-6,TGTGCCAGCAGCCAGGGTAGGACTGAAGCTTTCTTT,CASSQGRTEAFF
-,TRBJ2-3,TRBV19,TGTGCCAGTAGTACCTCCAACGCAGATACGCAGTATTTT,CASSTSNADTQYF
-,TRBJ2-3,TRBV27,TGTGCCAGCAGTTTATTCCCCCAGGATACGCAGTATTTT,CASSLFPQDTQYF
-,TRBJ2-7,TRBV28,TGTGCCAGCAGTTTGTTTCGGGACCACTACGAGCAGTACTTC,CASSLFRDHYEQYF
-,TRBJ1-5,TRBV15,TGTGCCACCAGCACCAGACGGACCGAACATAGCAATCAGCCCCAGCATTTT,CATSTRRTEHSNQPQHF
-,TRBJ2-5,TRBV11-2,TGTGCCAGCAGCCCCACATGGGGATCCCAAGAGACCCAGTACTTC,CASSPTWGSQETQYF
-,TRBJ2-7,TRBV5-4,TGTGCCAGCAGCTCTCAATCTCGGGAGCAGTACTTC,CASSSQSREQYF
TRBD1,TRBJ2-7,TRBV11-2,TGTGCCAGCAGCTACGGGACAGGGGGTATCCTCTACGAGCAGTACTTC,CASSYGTGGILYEQYF
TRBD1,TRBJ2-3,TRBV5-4,TGTGCCAGCAGCCAACCGTTCGACAGGGACACAGATACGCAGTATTTT,CASSQPFDRDTDTQYF
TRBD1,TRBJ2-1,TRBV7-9,TGTGCCAGCGACAGGGTTTCCTACAATGAGCAGTTCTTC,CASDRVSYNEQFF
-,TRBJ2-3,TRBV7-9,TGTGCCAGCAGCTTCGGGACAGATACGCAGTATTTT,CASSFGTDTQYF
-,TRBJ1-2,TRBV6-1,TGTGCCAGCAGTGAAGGTTGGGGAAGGTATGGCTACACCTTC,CASSEGWGRYGYTF
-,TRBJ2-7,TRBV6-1,TGTGCCAGCAGAGACGGCAGGGGATTCTCCTACGAGCAGTACTTC,CASRDGRGFSYEQYF
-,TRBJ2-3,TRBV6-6,TGTGCCAGCAGCCGTGCTCCGGATACGCAGTATTTT,CASSRAPDTQYF